What follows are 13 T cell receptor beta chains derived from one specimen sequenced in a study of cytomegalovirus exposure and HLA in healthy donors. Here immunoSEQ multiplex PCR was the method, and the copy in TCRdb shows in-frame clones only, minus some. Of about 120,000 clones listed, more than 70% are singletons. Sample: PBMCs. The source is a man between 18 and 29 years old in good health and CMV-seronegative.

The V gene is TRBV19, the J gene TRBJ2-5; 9 bases line up with TRBD2. The germline gives CDR1 LNHDA, CDR2 SQIVND (reference sequence). V was pared by 3 bases and J by 5 bases, with 7 bases of the junction left unmatched. This CDR3 spans 15 amino acids. The DNA for the CDR3 is TGTGCCAGTAGTATGGGACTAGCTTGGGACGAGACCCAGTACTTC. Protein product: CASSMGLAWDETQYF.

This rearrangement joins TRBV7-9 to TRBJ1-3; D is unresolved. Per the germline V gene, CDR1 is SEHNR and CDR2 is FQNEAQ (reference sequence). The CDR3 sequence is 15 residues long. With 1 base removed from V and 1 base from J, the gap between germline ends came to 8 bases. The CDR3 nucleotides are TGTGCCAGCAGCTTAGTTCTAAGATCTGGAAACACCATATATTTT. This codes for CASSLVLRSGNTIYF.

V is TRBV7-8 and J is TRBJ2-3; TRBD2 aligns across 11 bases. Germline lookup yields CDR1 SGHVS and CDR2 FQNEAQ. The CDR3 spans 17 residues. J was trimmed by 3 bases and V by 5 bases; bases with no gene match: 10. CDR3 nucleotide sequence: TGTGCCAGCAGCCCCAAGGCGACTAGCGGGATGACAGATACGCAGTATTTT. Its translation is CASSPKATSGMTDTQYF.

The chain is built from TRBV14 and TRBJ1-1; D ambiguous. This CDR3 has 14 amino acids. V lost 3 bases and J 0 bases, leaving 8 bases between the germline ends. The germline V gene has CDR1 SGHDN and CDR2 FVKESK. DNA of the CDR3: TGTGCCAGCAGCCACCTTAAAATGAACACTGAAGCTTTCTTT. As protein: CASSHLKMNTEAFF. The complete variable domain, with remaining parts taken from reference TRBV14 and TRBJ1-1, reads EAGVTQFPSHSVIEKGQTVTLRCDPISGHDNLYWYRRVMGKEIKFLLHFVKESKQDESGMPNNRFLAERTGGTYSTLKVQPAELEDSGVYFCASSHLKMNTEAFFGQGTRLTVV.

This chain uses TRBV30 with TRBJ2-1; no reliable D call. Germline V gene sequence: CDR1 GTSNPN, CDR2 SVGIG (reference sequence). The CDR3 runs to 12 residues. The V and J ends lost 5 bases and 7 bases respectively, with 12 bases between them. The CDR3 nucleotides read TGTGCCTGGGAGAGACTTCCGAATGAGCAGTTCTTC. This sequence encodes CAWERLPNEQFF.

The genes are TRBV29-1 and TRBJ2-5, with D perhaps matching TRBD1 (6 bases). Trimming pared 0 bases from V and 1 base from J, leaving 9 bases between. From germline, CDR1 is SQVTM and CDR2 ANQGSEA. There are 14 residues in the CDR3. DNA for the CDR3: TGCAGCGTTGAAGACCCACAGGGCCAAGAGACCCAGTACTTC. It specifies CSVEDPQGQETQYF.

V is TRBV5-1 and J is TRBJ1-1, with D unresolved. Trimming removed 0 bases from V and 1 base from J, with 4 bases in between. The germline gives CDR1 SGHRS, CDR2 YFSETQ. The CDR3 is 13 amino acids. The CDR3 here is CASSLVSNTEAFF. CDR3 coding DNA: TGCGCCAGCAGCTTGGTCTCGAACACTGAAGCTTTCTTT.

The J gene is TRBJ2-1, the V gene TRBV5-1; 10 nucleotides align to TRBD2. Germline assignment: CDR1 SGHRS and CDR2 YFSETQ. Trimming cost V 1 base and J 7 bases; bases outside gene matches: 5. The CDR3 consists of 15 residues. DNA of the CDR3: TGCGCCAGCAGCTTGTCGACTAGCGGGTTAAATGAGCAGTTCTTC. Translated: CASSLSTSGLNEQFF.

The chain uses TRBV10-2 and TRBJ2-1; 13 nucleotides match TRBD2. V lost 7 bases, J lost 0 bases, and 6 bases stayed unmatched. CDR1 is WSHSY, CDR2 SAAADI, per germline. The CDR3 is 17 residues long. CDR3 DNA sequence: TGCGCCAGCACTGGACTAGCGGGGGACCACTCCTACAATGAGCAGTTCTTC. Its translation is CASTGLAGDHSYNEQFF.

V gene TRBV6-6 combines with J gene TRBJ1-1, with a tentative D call TRBD1 (5 bases). The germline CDR1 and CDR2 sequences are MNHNY and SVGAGI (reference sequence). V gave up 6 bases and J gave up 8 bases, with 16 bases separating them. CDR3 size: 13 residues. CDR3 in amino acids: CASRQVPEDEAFF. CDR3 nucleotides: TGTGCCAGCAGACAGGTTCCAGAGGACGAAGCTTTCTTT.

The chain links TRBV18 to TRBJ2-3; TRBD2 aligns across 13 bases. J lost 2 bases, V lost 2 bases, and 4 bases had no gene match. CDR1 and CDR2 (germline): KGHSH, LQKENI. CDR3 length equals 17 residues. The DNA of the CDR3 is TGTGCCAGCTCACCAGGGACTAGCGGGACCTACACAGATACGCAGTATTTT. Translation: CASSPGTSGTYTDTQYF.

The sample holds one count of this clone. CDR3 coding DNA: TGTGCCAGCAGCTTGACTAGCTACGAGCAGTACTTC. As protein: CASSLTSYEQYF. The chain recombines TRBV7-9 with TRBJ2-7; a weak D match, TRBD2 (6 bases). V was shortened by 3 bases and J by 3 bases, with 6 bases between the two germline ends. The germline gives CDR1 SEHNR, CDR2 FQNEAQ (reference sequence). This CDR3 comprises 12 residues.

CDR3 residues: CAWSVENQPQHF. The CDR3 bases are TGTGCCTGGAGTGTAGAGAATCAGCCCCAGCATTTT. The rearrangement links TRBV30 to TRBJ1-5; D is uncertain. Germline V lookup: CDR1 GTSNPN, CDR2 SVGIG (reference sequence). Deletions cut 0 bases from V and 4 bases from J, with 4 bases between. The CDR3 is 12 amino acids.